Shown below are 3 T cell receptor beta chains from a single sample sequenced in a study of blood T cell repertoires in COVID-19. Data came from immunoSEQ multiplex PCR; TCRdb stores just in-frame clones and leaves some out. The table has roughly 230,000 clones, approximately 86% seen once. Input material: peripheral blood. These TCRs come from a woman of 80 years or more with acute or convalescent COVID-19.

CDR3 sequence reads: CASSVDSSASTDTQYF. CDR3 bases: TGTGCCAGCAGCGTCGATTCTAGCGCTAGCACAGATACGCAGTATTTT. This rearrangement joins TRBV5-4 to TRBJ2-3; possibly TRBD2 for D (6 bases). The V gene lost 4 bases and the J gene lost 0 bases, with 15 bases spanning the gap. The germline V gene has CDR1 SGHNT and CDR2 YYREEE (reference sequence). This CDR3 has 16 residues.

With regard to this clone: This sample also contains other DNA sequences that code for the same CDR3. The chain joins TRBV3-1 (or the pseudogene TRBV3-2) to TRBJ1-1; D unclear. This CDR3 spans 15 amino acids. V lost 4 bases to trimming and J lost 2 bases, with 14 bases between them. The germline V gene encodes CDR1 LGHDT and CDR2 YNNKEL (reference sequence). The CDR3 region is CASSPLGGLNTEAFF. The CDR3 region has the DNA TGTGCCAGCAGCCCTCTTGGAGGGCTCAACACTGAAGCTTTCTTT.

The chain links TRBV7-6 to TRBJ1-6; a possible D gene is TRBD1 (5 bases). Trimming removed 5 bases at V and 0 bases at J, with 11 bases between. CDR1 SGHVS and CDR2 FNYEAQ come from the germline V gene. The CDR3 totals 16 residues. The CDR3 loop reads CASSSTGSSYNSPLHF. The CDR3 nucleotides are TGTGCCAGCAGCAGTACAGGCAGCTCCTATAATTCACCCCTCCACTTT. Full variable domain (remainder filled in from reference TRBV7-6 and TRBJ1-6): GAGVSQSPRYKVTKRGQDVALRCDPISGHVSLYWYRQALGQGPEFLTYFNYEAQQDKSGLPNDRFSAERPEGSISTLTIQRTEQRDSAMYRCASSSTGSSYNSPLHFGNGTRLTVT.